The 22 T cell receptor beta chains below were found in one sample sequenced in a study of blood T cells in healthy people across ages. Primed by a sample-barcoded 5' primer and a J-beta primer mix, a second PCR proceeded for roughly 6 to 12 cycles. Via MiXCR, TCRdb re-called the 5' RACE reads, giving one row per CDR3 protein. The sample carries 450,000 to 650,000 distinct CDR3 sequences, 24% recorded once. These data also featured in a second study, about T cells of mothers and their children.

The sample was blood. Receptors were obtained from a boy between 5 and 17 years old in good health.

This clonotype was counted between two and nine times. The chain is built from TRBV29-1 and TRBJ2-5, with unresolved D. CDR1 and CDR2 from the germline V gene are SQVTM and ANQGSEA. This CDR3 region has 12 residues. V lost 7 bases and J 2 bases, leaving 11 bases between the germline ends. The CDR3 DNA reads as TGCAGCGCCGAGGCCTCTCAAGAGACCCAGTACTTC. Translation gives CSAEASQETQYF.

The chain recombines TRBV4-3 with TRBJ2-5, with a possible D match to TRBD1 (6 bases). The CDR3 has 14 amino acids. The ends were cut back, 1 base at V and 7 bases at J, with 13 bases in the middle. The germline V gene has CDR1 LGHNA and CDR2 YSLEER. This chain's CDR3 is CASSQATGIWTQYF. The CDR3 DNA reads as TGCGCCAGCAGCCAAGCTACAGGGATTTGGACCCAGTACTTC.

In its sample, this clonotype was seen a few times. The chain links TRBV29-1 to TRBJ2-1; D uncertain. The germline V gene has CDR1 SQVTM and CDR2 ANQGSEA. This CDR3 has 10 amino acids. The V gene lost 4 bases and the J gene lost 7 bases, with 5 bases spanning the gap. This CDR3 reads CSVGPNEQFF. The CDR3 DNA reads TGCAGCGTTGGACCAAATGAGCAGTTCTTC.

This clonotype has ten or more counts. The CDR3: CASTSSNYGYTF. CDR3 DNA sequence: TGTGCCAGCACCTCTAGTAACTATGGCTACACCTTC. The chain recombines TRBV6-1 with TRBJ1-2; D gene uncertain. V shed 7 bases and J shed 1 base, with 7 bases lying between them. CDR1 MNHNS and CDR2 SASEGT come from the germline V gene. The CDR3 extends over 12 amino acids.

The V and J genes are TRBV20-1 and TRBJ1-2, with D uncertain. Trimming pared 0 bases from V and 8 bases from J, leaving 13 bases between. CDR3 length: 13 residues. Germline CDR1 reads DFQATT; CDR2 reads SNEGSKA (reference sequence). The CDR3 loop is CSARDSVSLGYTF. CDR3 coding DNA: TGCAGTGCTAGAGATTCGGTCTCGCTCGGCTACACCTTC.

V usage is TRBV2 and J usage is TRBJ2-5; TRBD1 agrees at 7 bases. V gave up 10 bases and J gave up 0 bases; unmatched junction bases: 8. This CDR3 is built from 14 residues. Germline assignment: CDR1 SNHLY and CDR2 FYNNEI. The CDR3 DNA sequence: TGTGCCACCTCGACAGGGTCTCACCAAGAGACCCAGTACTTC. Translation gives CATSTGSHQETQYF.

This clonotype was found a few times. J is TRBJ2-1 and V is TRBV20-1; TRBD1 or TRBD2 may be the D gene (5 bases each). In germline, CDR1 is DFQATT, CDR2 SNEGSKA (reference sequence). The CDR3 is made up of 15 amino acids. V dropped 5 bases and J dropped 2 bases, with 16 bases sitting between them. The DNA of the CDR3 is TGCAGTGCTCATGAGTGGGGGAGCGCCTACAATGAGCAGTTCTTC. Residues: CSAHEWGSAYNEQFF.

The chain employs TRBV7-2 and TRBJ2-3, with D perhaps TRBD2 (6 bases). V was pared by 4 bases and J by 2 bases, with 16 bases between. The CDR3 has 16 residues. Germline V lookup: CDR1 SGHTA, CDR2 FQGNSA. The CDR3 coding sequence is TGTGCCAGCAGCTCTTGGACTAACCGAGTCACAGATACGCAGTATTTT. Its protein product is CASSSWTNRVTDTQYF.

This clonotype was observed a handful of times. This chain uses TRBV15 with TRBJ2-5; 8 bases line up with TRBD1. The J call is in doubt because the DNA end fits TRBJ2-7 better. This CDR3 region has 13 residues. Germline CDR1 LNHNV, CDR2 YYDKDF (reference sequence). The CDR3 spells CATSIGQGYEQYF. DNA of the CDR3: TGTGCCACCAGCATAGGACAGGGCTACGAGCAGTACTTC.

V gene TRBV30 combines with J gene TRBJ2-7, with D possibly TRBD1 on 6 matching bases. Looked up from germline, CDR1 is GTSNPN and CDR2 is SVGIG (reference sequence). CDR3 length: 14 residues. V dropped 2 bases and J dropped 0 bases, with 11 bases sitting between them. CDR3 sequence (DNA): TGTGCCTGGAGTCCTGGGACATACTCCTACGAGCAGTACTTC. It is translated as CAWSPGTYSYEQYF.

A word on this clonotype: Mismatch with germline at one junction end may stem from a read error. The V call is TRBV20-1, the J call TRBJ1-1; unclear D gene. The germline V gene has CDR1 DFQATT and CDR2 SNEGSKA (reference sequence). CDR3 length: 13 residues. The CDR3 DNA reads TGCAGTGCTAGGGATGGCGTGAACACTGAACCTTTCTTT. Protein product: CSARDGVNTEPFF.

This chain links TRBV7-2 with TRBJ1-2; D is perhaps TRBD1 (5 bases). Trimming cost V 4 bases and J 5 bases, with 8 bases left between them. This CDR3 contains 12 residues. The germline CDR1 and CDR2 sequences are SGHTA and FQGNSA. CDR3 in DNA: TGTGCCAGCAGCTCGGCAGGGTATGGCTACACCTTC. It codes for CASSSAGYGYTF.

This clonotype came up a few times. CDR3 sequence reads: CASSLEAGDEQFF. CDR3 nucleotides: TGCGCCAGCAGCTTGGAGGCGGGGGATGAGCAGTTCTTC. V and J are TRBV5-1 and TRBJ2-1; 7 bases are a match to TRBD2. This CDR3 region has 13 residues. With V trimmed by 0 bases and J by 8 bases, 2 bases remained unmatched. CDR1 and CDR2 (germline): SGHRS, YFSETQ.

The chain uses TRBV5-5 and TRBJ2-2, with 8 bases lining up with TRBD2. Germline V lookup: CDR1 SGHKS, CDR2 YYEKEE (reference sequence). Unmatched junction bases numbered 11, after V lost 2 bases and J lost 2 bases. The length of the CDR3 is 18 residues. The CDR3 DNA sequence: TGTGCCAGCAGCTTCCGCGGGCAGCGGGGGCTAAACACCGGGGAGCTGTTTTTT. Its protein product is CASSFRGQRGLNTGELFF. Full variable domain (rest looked up from reference TRBV5-5 and TRBJ2-2): DAGVTQSPTHLIKTRGQQVTLRCSPISGHKSVSWYQQVLGQGPQFIFQYYEKEERGRGNFPDRFSARQFPNYSSELNVNALLLGDSALYLCASSFRGQRGLNTGELFFGEGSRLTVL.

A few counts support this clonotype. This chain connects TRBV7-2 to TRBJ1-6; tentative D call: TRBD1 (5 bases). This CDR3 has 17 residues. Germline CDR1 reads SGHTA; CDR2 reads FQGNSA. V was clipped by 0 bases and J by 6 bases, with 15 bases between them. The CDR3 sequence is CASSLANGAVRNSPLHF. The CDR3 coding sequence is TGTGCCAGCAGCTTAGCGAACGGGGCGGTTCGTAATTCACCCCTCCACTTT.

The rearrangement joins TRBV29-1 to TRBJ2-5; D is undetermined. TRBJ2-7 matches the DNA end more closely, so the J call is doubtful. This CDR3 region has 12 residues. Germline V gene lookup returns CDR1 SQVTM and CDR2 ANQGSEA. The CDR3: CSVVRLYGEQYF. The CDR3 coding sequence is TGCAGCGTTGTCAGGTTGTATGGCGAGCAGTACTTC.

This clonotype occurred a few times. This chain links TRBV3-1 with TRBJ2-5; D not resolved. CDR1 LGHDT and CDR2 YNNKEL come from the germline V gene (reference sequence). This CDR3 is 15 amino acids long. V lost 5 bases to trimming and J lost 4 bases, with 17 bases between them. CDR3 bases: TGTGCCAGCAGCGACACCCAGCGCTACGGAGAGACCCAGTACTTC. Its translation is CASSDTQRYGETQYF.

This clonotype was counted a few times. The chain carries TRBV27 and TRBJ2-2, with TRBD1 identical over 11 bases. Germline assignment: CDR1 MNHEY and CDR2 SMNVEV (reference sequence). J was trimmed by 5 bases and V by 5 bases; bases with no gene match: 4. The CDR3 consists of 15 residues. Here the CDR3 DNA reads TGTGCCAGCAGTGTGGGACAGGGGGTAACCGGGGAGCTGTTTTTT. The encoded protein is CASSVGQGVTGELFF.

The rearrangement links TRBV11-2 to TRBJ2-7; TRBD2 aligns across 7 bases. The germline CDR1 and CDR2 sequences are SGHAT and FQNNGV. The ends lost 5 bases at V and 3 bases at J; junction bases unmatched: 7. The CDR3 length is 14 residues. The CDR3 DNA follows: TGTGCCAGCAGCCCCGTGAGCGGGAACTACGAGCAGTACTTC. Translating gives CASSPVSGNYEQYF.

The V call is TRBV7-2, the J call TRBJ2-7; 11 nucleotides align to TRBD2. Germline V gene lookup returns CDR1 SGHTA and CDR2 FQGNSA. The ends lost 7 bases at V and 7 bases at J; junction bases unmatched: 9. There are 14 residues in the CDR3. CDR3 sequence: CASNSGLAVWEQYF. The CDR3 DNA follows: TGTGCCAGCAACTCGGGACTAGCGGTATGGGAGCAGTACTTC.

This clonotype was recorded a few times. V and J are TRBV7-9 and TRBJ2-5, with D unresolved. Germline V CDR1 and CDR2: SEHNR, FQNEAQ (reference sequence). CDR3 length equals 14 residues. V was cut by 2 bases and J by 1 base, with 8 bases left in between. CDR3 bases: TGTGCCAGCAGCTTACCAAATACCCAAGAGACCCAGTACTTC. It translates to CASSLPNTQETQYF.

This clonotype appeared a few times. The chain couples TRBV20-1 to TRBJ2-3; TRBD1 aligns across 8 bases. V was clipped by 4 bases and J by 1 base; unmatched bases: 1. The CDR3 extends over 13 amino acids. Germline CDR1 reads DFQATT; CDR2 reads SNEGSKA (reference sequence). As DNA, the CDR3 is TGCAGTGCTAAGACAGGGGGCACAGATACGCAGTATTTT. This translates into CSAKTGGTDTQYF.